This record covers a single T cell receptor beta chain. Produced via immunoSEQ multiplex PCR; TCRdb's table is partial and in-frame only. The table includes 45,000 or so clones, around nine tenths detected once. Germline lookup yields CDR1 ENHRY and CDR2 SYGVKD. Trimming removed 0 bases at V and 7 bases at J, with 12 bases between. CDR3 length: 15 amino acids. The sample belongs to a study of OX40 agonist ivuxolimab in advanced cancers. The sequenced sample was CD4+ or CD8+ T cells sorted from blood, obtained in a trial of the OX40 agonist ivuxolimab. The rearrangement uses TRBV10-3 and TRBJ1-4, with D perhaps matching TRBD1 (6 bases). This receptor was taken from an adult with an advanced solid tumor such as melanoma, head and neck, liver or kidney cancer. Here the CDR3 reads CAISESRGDFEKLFF. CDR3 coding DNA: TGTGCCATCAGTGAGTCGAGGGGGGATTTTGAAAAACTGTTTTTT.